This T cell receptor (beta chain) was recorded in a study of blood T cell repertoires in COVID-19. Here immunoSEQ multiplex PCR was the method, and the copy in TCRdb shows in-frame clones only, minus some. The sample lists 100,000 or so clones, 85% to 95% occurring once. The germline V gene encodes CDR1 SEHNR and CDR2 FQNEAQ (reference sequence). Trimming shortened V by 5 bases and J by 5 bases, and 13 bases separated the two germline ends. The CDR3 length is 15 residues. The TCR was taken from a woman aged 45-60 years in a cohort sampled during active COVID-19. V usage is TRBV7-9 and J usage is TRBJ1-6, with D maybe TRBD1 (5 bases). Sequencing input: peripheral blood. The CDR3 here is CASSPGQMNNSPLHF. In DNA, the CDR3 is TGTGCCAGCAGCCCCGGACAAATGAATAATTCACCCCTCCACTTT.